This entry describes one T cell receptor (beta chain). This clone's antigen is unknown. The sample holds no much larger clone one base away, and base qualities are not on file. The method behind the library was the immunoSEQ multiplex PCR assay. TCR beta CDR3 sequencing was performed on DNA from the cultured, isolated CD4+ T cells. Processing in the source paper ran as follows. Non-productive TCR sequences were removed, reads were trimmed to the CDR3 region, and CDR3s of at least 7 amino acids were retained. Antigen-specific clonotypes were identified with the MANAFEST web app by comparing expansion in peptide wells against reference cultures. Positive clones required FDR<0.05 expansion versus reference and all other wells, odds ratio above 5, and frequency above 0.1% in two replicate wells. A clonotype was called cross-reactive if it was significantly expanded both in SARS-CoV-2 spike wells and in at least one common cold coronavirus spike condition. Levenshtein distance calculated with the stringdist R package was used to assess CDR3 similarity, and unrooted trees were constructed with ape in R 3.6.1. Here the immuneACCESS table is served through TCRdb, limited to in-frame sequences with V and J called. Missing clones are a known gap in these copies; in checked studies unresolved V genes cover under half, and the rest lacks a known reason. The V and J calls and clone size come from that table; D and trimming were worked out from the DNA. This sample lists tens of thousands of clones; roughly four fifths were detected once. The ten largest clones represent about 14% of the sample.

These data belong to a study of vaccination effects on CD4 cells after COVID-19 (dated by TCRdb to 2021 to 2024). Looking at the study overall: Post-vaccine samples across the study were collected a median of 72 days after the second dose, with a range of 14 to 241. In both COVID-19 convalescent patients and infection-naive vaccine recipients, the study compared SARS-CoV-2 spike-specific CD4+ TCR repertoires from before mRNA vaccination with those from after it. Cultures from other donors in the study were sequenced using the Oncomine TCR Beta short-read assay on an Illumina iSeq 100. The full study included 10 to 11 COVID-19 convalescent patients and a handful of SARS-CoV-2-naive healthy vaccine recipients.

In the ViraFEST assay, PBMC were stimulated with viral peptide pools, and TCR sequencing was then used to find antigen-specific CD4+ T cell clonotypes based on their expansion. After less than eleven days of culture, CD4+ T cells were isolated with the EasySep CD4+ T cell isolation kit. Participants received two doses of either the BNT162b2 or the mRNA-1273 mRNA SARS-CoV-2 vaccine. The absence of prior SARS-CoV-2 infection in healthy vaccine recipients was confirmed by negative nucleocapsid antibodies before and after vaccination. Each well held 2 million to 2.5 million PBMC cultured in IMDM containing approximately 5.2% human AB serum, 8 to 10 IU/ml IL-2 and gentamicin, along with approximately 10 ug/ml peptides. On days 3 and 7, half of the culture medium was replaced with fresh IL-2-containing medium. Unless otherwise noted, each peptide stimulation condition was cultured in triplicate wells. Using Ficoll-Paque Plus gradient centrifugation, PBMC were separated from whole blood and then either used fresh or cryopreserved at -140C. The overlapping peptide pools covered the spike proteins of SARS-CoV-2 as well as those of the common cold coronaviruses HCoV-NL63, HCoV-OC43 and HCoV-229E. The QIAamp micro DNA kit was used to extract genomic DNA from the cultured CD4+ T cells.

Points the paper makes about the study in general: In healthy vaccine recipients, vaccine-induced clones were almost all SARS-CoV-2 mono-reactive, with only 1 of 255 being cross-reactive with common cold coronaviruses. The study was limited by a small number of convalescent patients and lacked early post-infection timepoints. Clones induced by infection and clones induced by vaccination both contracted markedly at late timepoints after vaccination, which fits with T cell responses waning over time.

The sequence was collected from a human donor who received a COVID-19 vaccine. The specimen comprised CD4+ T cells from PBMCs cultured with HCoV-229E spike peptides, sampled after COVID-19 vaccination. The cell subset or site label, read with the paper, signifies: HCoV-229E spike overlapping peptide pool stimulation.

The sequenced DNA is TGTGCCAGCAGTTACGATGAGCGGGTCACAGATACGCAGTATTTT. This sequence encodes CASSYDERVTDTQYF. The chain couples TRBV6-2 or TRBV6-3 to TRBJ2-3; D gene: possibly TRBD2, on 6 matching bases. CDR1 and CDR2 are drawn from the germline V gene: MNHEY, SVGEGT. V loses 2 bases of germline sequence and J loses 2 bases, and the interval between the two ends is 11 bases. Including cysteine and phenylalanine, the CDR3 has 15 amino acids. The CDR3 DNA has 45 bases and is translated from base 1.